The present T cell receptor beta chain was sequenced within a study of CXCR3-negative and CXCR3-positive naive CD8 T cells. Notes on the study in general: Similar TRBV-TRBJ usage characterized naive CXCR3-negative and CXCR3-positive cells; memory cells differed. The majority of assays used fresh PBMCs, and CXCR3 expression partially decreased after cryopreservation.

As to this clonotype: What it recognizes is unknown.

All CD8+ T cell subsets were sorted in triplicate at 300,000 cells each. Within the CD8+ T cell compartment, naive cells were CD45RO-CCR7+CD27+CD95-. Researchers prepared the TRB cDNA libraries using 5' RACE with UMI labels. Using the 5' RACE reads, TCRdb records one entry per CDR3 protein without DNA. In all, the sample yields 45,000 to 65,000 distinct CDR3 sequences. The CDR3 is 12 amino acids. Germline V gene data show CDR1 as MDHEN and CDR2 as SYDVKM. Specimen: naive CXCR3- CD8+ T cells from blood. Subset noted: CD45RO-CCR7+CD27+CD95- naive CD8+ T cells lacking CXCR3 (TNR3-). This clonotype originated in a human donor in good health. Some clones in this sample may be carry-over from other donors' samples. The V call is TRBV28, the J call TRBJ1-2; TCRdb reports TRBD1, a call that lacks DNA to check it against. The CDR3 region is CASSRDSYGYTF.